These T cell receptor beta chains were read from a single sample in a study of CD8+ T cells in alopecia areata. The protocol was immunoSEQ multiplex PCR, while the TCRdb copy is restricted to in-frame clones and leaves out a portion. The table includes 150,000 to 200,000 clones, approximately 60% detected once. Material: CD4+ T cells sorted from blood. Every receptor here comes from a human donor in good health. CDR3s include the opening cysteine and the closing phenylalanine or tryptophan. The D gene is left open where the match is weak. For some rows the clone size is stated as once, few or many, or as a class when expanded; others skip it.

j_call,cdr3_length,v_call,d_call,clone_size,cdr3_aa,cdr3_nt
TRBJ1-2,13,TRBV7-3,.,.,CASSFRAYYGYTF,TGTGCCAGCAGCTTCAGGGCGTACTACGGCTACACCTTC
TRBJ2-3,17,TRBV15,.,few,CATSRVIGTWRGDTQYF,TGTGCCACCAGCAGAGTGATAGGGACTTGGCGTGGTGATACGCAGTATTTT
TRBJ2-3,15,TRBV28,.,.,CASSLLGGSTDTQYF,TGTGCCAGCAGTTTATTAGGCGGGAGCACAGATACGCAGTATTTT
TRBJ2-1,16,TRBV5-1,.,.,CASSPRRARTDNEQFF,TGCGCCAGCAGCCCTAGACGCGCCAGAACCGACAATGAGCAGTTCTTC
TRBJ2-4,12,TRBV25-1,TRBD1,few,CASSAGTGKLGF,TGTGCCAGCAGTGCCGGGACAGGGAAGTTAGGCTTC
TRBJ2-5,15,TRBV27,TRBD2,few,CASSATSGRGETQYF,TGTGCCAGCAGCGCAACTAGCGGGAGAGGGGAGACCCAGTACTTC
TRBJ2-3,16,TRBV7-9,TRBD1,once,CASSPGTGAATDTQYF,TGTGCCAGCAGCCCCGGGACAGGGGCGGCCACAGATACGCAGTATTTT
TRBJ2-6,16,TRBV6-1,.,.,CASSEGPGLGANVLTF,TGTGCCAGCAGTGAAGGACCGGGGTTGGGGGCCAACGTCCTGACTTTC
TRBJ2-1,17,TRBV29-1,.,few,CSVVGILASKTYNEQFF,TGCAGCGTTGTTGGAATCCTTGCATCAAAAACTTACAATGAGCAGTTCTTC
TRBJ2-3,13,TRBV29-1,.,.,CSVEGGLGDTQYF,TGCAGCGTTGAAGGGGGCTTGGGAGATACGCAGTATTTT
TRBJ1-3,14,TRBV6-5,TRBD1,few,CASLGTGFGNTIYF,TGTGCCAGCCTTGGGACAGGGTTCGGAAACACCATATATTTT
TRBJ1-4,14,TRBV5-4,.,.,CASSGGGRTEKLFF,TGTGCCAGCAGCGGAGGCGGACGGACGGAAAAACTGTTTTTT
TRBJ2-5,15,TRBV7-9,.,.,CASSARRAAQETQYF,TGTGCCAGCAGCGCCCGAAGGGCAGCCCAAGAGACCCAGTACTTC
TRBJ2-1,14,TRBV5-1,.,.,CASSLAGSYNEQFF,TGCGCCAGCAGCTTAGCAGGCTCCTACAATGAGCAGTTCTTC
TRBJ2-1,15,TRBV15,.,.,CATSRDSPSRNEQFF,TGTGCCACCAGCAGAGATTCCCCTAGTCGGAATGAGCAGTTCTTC
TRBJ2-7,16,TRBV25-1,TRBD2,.,CASIVLAGVDAYEQYF,TGTGCCAGCATCGTACTAGCGGGAGTGGACGCCTACGAGCAGTACTTC
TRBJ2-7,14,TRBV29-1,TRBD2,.,CSVLTSGSGYEQYF,TGCAGCGTCTTGACTAGCGGGAGTGGATACGAGCAGTACTTC
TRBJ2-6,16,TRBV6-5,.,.,CASSYRQGSGANVLTF,TGTGCCAGCAGTTACCGTCAAGGATCTGGGGCCAACGTCCTGACTTTC
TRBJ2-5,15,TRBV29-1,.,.,CSVEDTGLRQETQYF,TGCAGCGTTGAAGACACAGGGTTACGACAAGAGACCCAGTACTTC
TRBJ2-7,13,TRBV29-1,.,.,CSVQTYASYEQYF,TGCAGCGTTCAGACGTATGCCTCCTACGAGCAGTACTTC
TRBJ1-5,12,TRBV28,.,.,CASSQGSKPQHF,TGTGCCAGCAGTCAGGGGTCTAAGCCCCAGCATTTT
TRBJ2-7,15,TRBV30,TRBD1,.,CAWSVGTVVSYEQYF,TGTGCCTGGAGTGTTGGGACAGTCGTCTCCTACGAGCAGTACTTC
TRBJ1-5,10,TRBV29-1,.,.,CSVGDQPQHF,TGCAGCGTTGGGGATCAGCCCCAGCATTTT
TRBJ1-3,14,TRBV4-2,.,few,CASSQGQTETTIYF,TGTGCCAGCAGCCAAGGACAGACTGAAACCACCATATATTTT
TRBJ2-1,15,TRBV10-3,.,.,CAISAGRTSYNEQFF,TGTGCCATCAGTGCTGGCAGAACCTCCTACAATGAGCAGTTCTTC
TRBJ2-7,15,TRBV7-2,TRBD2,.,CASSPDGLAGDEQYF,TGTGCCAGCAGCCCCGACGGTTTAGCGGGAGACGAGCAGTACTTC
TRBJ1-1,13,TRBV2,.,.,CASSPDGGTEAFF,TGTGCCAGCAGCCCCGACGGGGGCACTGAAGCTTTCTTT
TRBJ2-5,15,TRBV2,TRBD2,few,CASSENGRAAETQYF,TGTGCCAGCAGTGAAAACGGGAGGGCAGCCGAGACCCAGTACTTC
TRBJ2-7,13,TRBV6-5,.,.,CASSYGLANEQYF,TGTGCCAGCAGTTACGGCCTAGCCAACGAGCAGTACTTC
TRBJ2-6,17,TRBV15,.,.,CATSREDRGFGANVLTF,TGTGCCACCAGCAGAGAGGACAGAGGGTTTGGGGCCAACGTCCTGACTTTC
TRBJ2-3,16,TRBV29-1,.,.,CSVSTLVASSTDTQYF,TGCAGCGTTTCTACCCTCGTAGCGTCTAGCACAGATACGCAGTATTTT
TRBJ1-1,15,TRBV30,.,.,CAWSARRGGNTEAFF,TGTGCCTGGAGTGCGAGGCGTGGGGGGAACACTGAAGCTTTCTTT
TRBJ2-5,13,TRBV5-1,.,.,CASRPGVAETQYF,TGCGCCAGCAGGCCGGGGGTGGCAGAGACCCAGTACTTC
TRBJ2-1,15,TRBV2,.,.,CASSELRLVGNEQFF,TGTGCCAGCAGTGAGCTCCGACTAGTTGGCAATGAGCAGTTCTTC
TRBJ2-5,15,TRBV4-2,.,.,CASSQELDYQETQYF,TGTGCCAGCAGCCAAGAGCTGGACTACCAAGAGACCCAGTACTTC
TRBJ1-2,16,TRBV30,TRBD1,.,CAWSVTGQGVNYGYTF,TGTGCCTGGAGTGTCACGGGACAGGGAGTGAACTATGGCTACACCTTC
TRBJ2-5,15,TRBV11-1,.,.,CASSLMASAQETQYF,TGTGCCAGCAGCTTAATGGCTAGCGCACAAGAGACCCAGTACTTC
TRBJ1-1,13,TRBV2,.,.,CASSESAETEAFF,TGTGCCAGCAGTGAATCAGCGGAGACTGAAGCTTTCTTT
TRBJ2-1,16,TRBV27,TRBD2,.,CASSSSLAGEVNEQFF,TGTGCCAGCAGCTCGTCACTAGCGGGAGAGGTGAATGAGCAGTTCTTC
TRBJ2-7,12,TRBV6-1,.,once,CASGRIEYEQYF,TGTGCCTCGGGAAGGATCGAATACGAGCAGTACTTC
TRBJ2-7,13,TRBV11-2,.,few,CASSFRGSYEQYF,TGTGCCAGCAGCTTCCGAGGGTCCTACGAGCAGTACTTC
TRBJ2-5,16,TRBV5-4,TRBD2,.,CASSLGAGVGRETQYF,TGTGCCAGCAGCTTGGGAGCGGGAGTTGGGAGAGAGACCCAGTACTTC
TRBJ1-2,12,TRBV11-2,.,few,CASSLRGVGYTF,TGTGCCAGCAGCTTACGAGGGGTTGGCTACACCTTC
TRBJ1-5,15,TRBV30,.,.,CAWSVSDYSNQPQHF,TGTGCCTGGAGTGTGAGCGACTATAGCAATCAGCCCCAGCATTTT
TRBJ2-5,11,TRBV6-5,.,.,CASRSGETQYF,TGTGCCAGTCGATCTGGCGAGACCCAGTACTTC
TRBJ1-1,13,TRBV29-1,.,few,CSVAQGFNTEAFF,TGCAGCGTCGCACAGGGCTTTAACACTGAAGCTTTCTTT
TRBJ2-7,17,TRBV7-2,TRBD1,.,CASSLAKFLGQGAEQYF,TGTGCCAGCAGCTTAGCGAAGTTTCTGGGACAGGGTGCCGAGCAGTACTTC
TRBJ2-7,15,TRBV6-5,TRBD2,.,CASRILAGASYEQYF,TGTGCCAGCAGAATCCTAGCGGGAGCCTCCTACGAGCAGTACTTC
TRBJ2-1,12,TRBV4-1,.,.,CASSHLRDEQFF,TGCGCCAGCAGCCATCTCAGGGATGAGCAGTTCTTC
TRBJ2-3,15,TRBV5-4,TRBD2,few,CASSPPTGGSSTQYF,TGTGCCAGCAGCCCTCCCACGGGAGGATCCAGTACGCAGTATTTT
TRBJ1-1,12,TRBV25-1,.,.,CASSEFGKRAFF,TGTGCCAGCAGTGAATTCGGCAAAAGAGCTTTCTTT
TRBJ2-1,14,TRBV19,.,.,CASSKPSWSNEQFF,TGTGCCAGTAGTAAGCCTTCTTGGTCCAATGAGCAGTTCTTC
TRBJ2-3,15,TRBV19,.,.,CASSKRTGRADTQYF,TGTGCCAGTAGTAAACGGACAGGGAGGGCAGATACGCAGTATTTT
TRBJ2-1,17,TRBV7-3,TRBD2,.,CASREYPGLATNNEQFF,TGTGCCAGCAGAGAATACCCGGGACTAGCGACAAACAATGAGCAGTTCTTC
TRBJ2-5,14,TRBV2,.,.,CASSPGQIQETQYF,TGTGCCAGCAGTCCGGGGCAGATACAAGAGACCCAGTACTTC
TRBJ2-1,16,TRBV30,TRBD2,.,CAWGRWREVSYNEQFF,TGTGCCTGGGGAAGATGGCGGGAGGTATCCTACAATGAGCAGTTCTTC
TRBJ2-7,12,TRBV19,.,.,CASSDRSYEQYF,TGTGCCAGTAGTGACAGATCCTACGAGCAGTACTTC
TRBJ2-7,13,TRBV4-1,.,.,CASSQGTLYEQYF,TGCGCCAGCAGCCAAGGGACTCTCTACGAGCAGTACTTC
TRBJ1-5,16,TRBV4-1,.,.,CASSQVLRSSNQPQHF,TGCGCCAGCAGCCAAGTCCTCCGGTCATCAAATCAGCCCCAGCATTTT
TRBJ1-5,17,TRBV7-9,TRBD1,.,CASSLVVGTGDNQPQHF,TGTGCCAGCAGCTTAGTGGTAGGGACAGGGGACAATCAGCCCCAGCATTTT